This TCR beta chain was profiled in a study of monozygotic twins with inflammatory bowel disease. Study results and limitations: There were differing immunosuppressive treatments, which may have added variability to patient repertoires. Support was lacking for any single strong IBD-associated signal or clonotype. People with IBD had fewer clonotypes in common with others than healthy twins did, especially with disease activity.

As concerns this clonotype: Its antigen is unknown.

TCRdb derives one entry per CDR3 protein from the 5' RACE reads, leaving out DNA. Across approximately 390,000 distinct CDR3 sequences, the top ten clones capture approximately 2.3% of the sample. The V gene's germline CDR1 is SGDLS and CDR2 YYNGEE. CDR3 size: 15 residues. The TCR originated in a human donor with ulcerative colitis or Crohn's disease, or a healthy co-twin of an affected twin (not recorded which). Source material: blood. The chain combines TRBV9 with TRBJ1-2; TCRdb's assignment of TRBD1 cannot be checked, as there is no DNA. The CDR3 region is CASSSREARVYGYTF.